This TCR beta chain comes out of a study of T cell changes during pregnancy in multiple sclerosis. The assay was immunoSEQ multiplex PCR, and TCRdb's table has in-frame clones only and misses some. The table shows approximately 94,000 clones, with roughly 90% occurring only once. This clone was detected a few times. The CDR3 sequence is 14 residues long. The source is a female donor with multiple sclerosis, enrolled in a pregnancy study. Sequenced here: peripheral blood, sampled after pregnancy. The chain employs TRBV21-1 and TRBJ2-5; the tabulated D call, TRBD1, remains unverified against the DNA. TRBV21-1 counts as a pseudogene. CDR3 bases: TGTGCCAGCCGCTCGGACAGGGGACAAGAGACCCAGTACTTC. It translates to CASRSDRGQETQYF.